Below, 19 T cell receptor beta chains from the same sample are listed, as sequenced in a study of shared clonotypes between healthy human individuals. The data were produced by immunoSEQ multiplex PCR, yet TCRdb's version contains in-frame clones alone and is incomplete. Of approximately 2.1 million clones in the sample, 80% to 95% are singletons; the top ten hold about 0.37%. Sequencing used naive CD4+ T cells from PBMCs. The sample's subset: CD45RA+ positively selected. The receptor source for this set is a man between 18 and 29 years old in good health. Some clones in this sample may be carry-over from other donors' samples.

The chain joins TRBV18 to TRBJ2-3, with 8 positions matching TRBD2. Germline V gene lookup returns CDR1 KGHSH and CDR2 LQKENI. CDR3 length: 15 residues. The trim removed 6 bases at V and 4 bases at J, leaving 9 bases unmatched. Here the CDR3 reads CASSLAAGGADTQYF. DNA of the CDR3: TGTGCCAGCTCTCTCGCTGCGGGAGGAGCAGATACGCAGTATTTT.

The genes are TRBV6-6 and TRBJ2-4, with TRBD1 matching over 7 bases. This CDR3 spans 15 amino acids. With V trimmed by 4 bases and J by 6 bases, 9 bases remained unmatched. The germline V gene encodes CDR1 MNHNY and CDR2 SVGAGI (reference sequence). The DNA for the CDR3 is TGTGCCAGCAGTTCCTTAGACAGGGTCAGAAACATTCAGTACTTC. Amino acid sequence: CASSSLDRVRNIQYF.

The chain links TRBV7-6 to TRBJ1-3; the D is unclear. The CDR3 runs 16 residues. Trimming left V 1 base short and J 0 bases short, with 10 bases between. The germline gives CDR1 SGHVS, CDR2 FNYEAQ. The DNA of the CDR3 is TGTGCCAGCAGCTTAGGGGCCGGCAGCTCTGGAAACACCATATATTTT. This translates into CASSLGAGSSGNTIYF.

The chain combines TRBV6-5 with TRBJ2-7; D call uncertain. Trimming cost V 1 base and J 3 bases, with 7 bases left between them. CDR3 length equals 13 residues. Germline loops: CDR1 MNHEY, CDR2 SVGAGI. DNA of the CDR3: TGTGCCAGCAGTTACTTGGCAGGCTACGAGCAGTACTTC. Translating gives CASSYLAGYEQYF.

The chain employs TRBV21-1 and TRBJ2-1; the DNA was not compared with TRBD2, the D call given in the table. TRBV21-1 is listed as a pseudogene. The CDR3 contains 16 residues. This CDR3 is CAYPPGLADDGNEQFF. CDR3 DNA sequence: TGTGCCTACCCCCCGGGACTAGCGGATGACGGCAATGAGCAGTTCTTC.

This clone was seen only once. V and J are TRBV18 and TRBJ1-1, with D hard to call. This CDR3 contains 13 residues. In germline, CDR1 is KGHSH, CDR2 LQKENI. Trimming stripped 5 bases from V and 3 bases from J, with 10 bases between. The CDR3 DNA reads TGTGCCAGCTCATCTCGACGGGACACTGAAGCTTTCTTT. It specifies CASSSRRDTEAFF.

CDR3 residues: CASRNPGSFSRQFF. CDR3 sequence (DNA): TGTGCCAGCCGAAACCCGGGCAGTTTCTCCCGGCAGTTCTTC. J is TRBJ2-1 and V is TRBV28; no definite D call. Germline CDR1 MDHEN, CDR2 SYDVKM. With 8 bases removed from V and 12 bases from J, the gap between germline ends came to 23 bases. CDR3 length equals 14 residues.

This clone was observed a handful of times. The sample carries other DNA sequences with the same CDR3. The chain combines TRBV5-4 with TRBJ2-7; the match to TRBD2 covers 9 bases. Germline V gives CDR1 SGHNT, CDR2 YYREEE (reference sequence). Trimming took 0 bases from V and 1 from J; bases not matched to a gene: 2. The CDR3 extends over 15 amino acids. CDR3 region: CASSLGLAASYEQYF. In nucleotides, the CDR3 is TGTGCCAGCAGCTTGGGACTAGCGGCTTCCTACGAGCAGTACTTC.

The chain employs TRBV5-1 and TRBJ2-7; D not resolved. The V gene lost 0 bases and the J gene lost 5 bases, with 6 bases spanning the gap. The V gene's germline CDR1 is SGHRS and CDR2 YFSETQ. The CDR3 runs to 12 residues. The CDR3 sequence: CASSLEHNEQYF. CDR3 DNA: TGCGCCAGCAGCTTGGAGCACAACGAGCAGTACTTC.

The V call is TRBV6-5, the J call TRBJ1-3; no clear D. This CDR3 has 15 amino acids. Trimming removed 6 bases from V and 0 bases from J, with 12 bases in between. Germline CDR1 is MNHEY and CDR2 is SVGAGI. The CDR3 sequence is CASSELLGSGNTIYF. In DNA form, the CDR3 reads TGTGCCAGCAGCGAGTTGCTGGGCTCTGGAAACACCATATATTTT.

As to this clone: The sample carries other DNA sequences with the same CDR3. The gene calls are TRBV5-1 and TRBJ2-7, with TRBD1 matching 7 bases. CDR3 length: 13 amino acids. Germline V gene lookup returns CDR1 SGHRS and CDR2 YFSETQ. J gave up 2 bases and V 4 bases, and 3 bases lay outside the gene matches. The CDR3 spells CASSPQGAYEQYF. Here the CDR3 DNA reads TGCGCCAGCAGCCCGCAGGGGGCCTACGAGCAGTACTTC. The complete variable domain, with remaining parts taken from reference TRBV5-1 and TRBJ2-7, reads KAGVTQTPRYLIKTRGQQVTLSCSPISGHRSVSWYQQTPGQGLQFLFEYFSETQRNKGNFPGRFSGRQFSNSRSEMNVSTLELGDSALYLCASSPQGAYEQYFGPGTRLTVT.

The chain joins TRBV5-1 to TRBJ1-1; D gene uncertain. Germline loops: CDR1 SGHRS, CDR2 YFSETQ. V was cut by 2 bases and J by 7 bases, with 15 bases left in between. The CDR3 spans 14 residues. The CDR3 sequence is CASSLGHSGGEAFF. CDR3 bases: TGCGCCAGCAGCTTAGGGCATTCAGGCGGTGAAGCTTTCTTT.

The gene calls are TRBV14 and TRBJ2-3; possibly TRBD2 for D (6 bases). The ends were cut back, 4 bases at V and 0 bases at J, with 14 bases in the middle. The germline CDR1 and CDR2 sequences are SGHDN and FVKESK. There are 16 residues in the CDR3. Here the CDR3 DNA reads TGTGCCAGCAGCCTTATAGGCGGGACTAGCACAGATACGCAGTATTTT. Translated: CASSLIGGTSTDTQYF.

The V gene is TRBV28, the J gene TRBJ1-1; D ambiguous. Germline loops: CDR1 MDHEN, CDR2 SYDVKM. The V and J ends lost 2 bases and 6 bases respectively, with 22 bases between them. The CDR3 runs to 17 residues. The CDR3 loop is CASSLPGRFRHGAEAFF. CDR3 nucleotide sequence: TGTGCCAGCAGTTTACCAGGAAGGTTTCGTCACGGGGCTGAAGCTTTCTTT.

This chain joins TRBV9 and TRBJ2-1; TRBD2 matches at 10 bases. The CDR3 contains 15 residues. With V trimmed by 2 bases and J by 8 bases, 7 bases remained unmatched. Germline-derived CDR1 and CDR2 are SGDLS and YYNGEE. CDR3 in DNA: TGTGCCAGCAGCGTGGGCCTAGCGGGAGACCATGAGCAGTTCTTC. Protein sequence: CASSVGLAGDHEQFF.

This clone is a singleton in its sample. The chain is built from TRBV6-6 and TRBJ2-5; D is unclear. Germline lookup yields CDR1 MNHNY and CDR2 SVGAGI (reference sequence). This CDR3 contains 15 residues. V was pared by 0 bases and J by 0 bases, with 8 bases between. The CDR3 DNA follows: TGTGCCAGCAGTTACTCGAGCCCGTACCAAGAGACCCAGTACTTC. Residues: CASSYSSPYQETQYF.

This chain joins TRBV6-1 and TRBJ2-2; 9 bases align to TRBD2. V was pared by 4 bases and J by 2 bases, with 5 bases of the junction left unmatched. This CDR3 comprises 16 residues. The V gene's germline CDR1 is MNHNS and CDR2 SASEGT. CDR3 DNA sequence: TGTGCCAGCAGTGGTTTAGCGGGAGCAAACACCGGGGAGCTGTTTTTT. It is translated as CASSGLAGANTGELFF.

The V call is TRBV5-1, the J call TRBJ2-5; D is perhaps TRBD2 (5 bases). Germline V gene sequence: CDR1 SGHRS, CDR2 YFSETQ. V was clipped by 0 bases and J by 4 bases, with 13 bases between them. This CDR3 has 15 residues. The CDR3 region is CASSLAGGSVETQYF. As DNA, the CDR3 is TGCGCCAGCAGCTTGGCGGGTGGGAGCGTAGAGACCCAGTACTTC.

This clone was recorded only once. The chain is built from TRBV7-9 and TRBJ2-5; D is uncertain. Between the trimmed V and J ends, which lost 5 bases and 7 bases, there was a span of 11 bases. The CDR3 contains 12 residues. Per germline, CDR1 SEHNR and CDR2 FQNEAQ (reference sequence). CDR3 amino acids: CASSSDYGTQYF. The CDR3 coding sequence is TGTGCCAGCAGCAGCGATTATGGGACCCAGTACTTC.